The clone carrying this T cell receptor beta chain was seen a few times. What it recognizes is unknown. RNA transcripts were the template for amplifying TCR beta CDR3 regions. HTBI primers were employed in a first-round RT-PCR of the TCR CDR3. TCRdb reprocessed the multiplex PCR reads via MiXCR and lists one record per CDR3 protein. The table lists fewer than 350,000 distinct CDR3 sequences, 13% of them singletons. The data were taken from a study of T cells in Graves' hyperthyroidism and ophthalmopathy. Broader study findings: In the analysis, a 13 V-J model separated ophthalmopathy from stable hyperthyroidism.

Germline V gene data show CDR1 as LGHNA and CDR2 as YSLEER. CDR3 length equals 14 residues. Trimming removed 2 bases at V and 6 bases at J, with 11 bases between. The chain links TRBV4-3 to TRBJ2-1; the D is unclear. This clonotype was obtained from a woman aged 25 to 45 with Graves' hyperthyroidism that later progressed to Graves' ophthalmopathy. The sample consisted of blood. The CDR3 DNA is TGCGCCAGCAGCCAAAAAGATTCCCTCAATGAGCAGTTCTTC. This codes for CASSQKDSLNEQFF.